The 18 T cell receptor beta chains reported below all come from one sample, sequenced in a study of blood T cell repertoires in COVID-19. Profiling relied on immunoSEQ multiplex PCR, and the TCRdb table lists in-frame clones only, not all of them. The table shows over 200,000 clones, with less than 90% occurring only once. The material sequenced was peripheral blood. All receptors come from a man in his fifties or sixties who had recovered from COVID-19.

The chain employs TRBV15 and TRBJ2-1; 7 bases line up with TRBD1. CDR1 is LNHNV and CDR2 is YYDKDF in the germline V gene (reference sequence). J lost 8 bases, V lost 0 bases, and 13 bases had no gene match. The CDR3 is 17 amino acids. The CDR3 DNA sequence: TGTGCCACCAGCAGAGATCTCAGGGGGAGAGAGTCGGATGAGCAGTTCTTC. Amino acid sequence: CATSRDLRGRESDEQFF.

CDR3 residues: CATSRSKGQGENNSNQPQHF. DNA for the CDR3: TGTGCCACCAGTAGGTCCAAAGGACAGGGCGAAAATAATAGCAATCAGCCCCAGCATTTT. The chain carries TRBV24-1 and TRBJ1-5, with 8 bases aligning to TRBD1. Germline V lookup: CDR1 KGHDR, CDR2 SFDVKD. J gave up 0 bases and V 6 bases, and 18 bases lay outside the gene matches. The CDR3 spans 20 residues.

The V call is TRBV6-1, the J call TRBJ2-5; D is unclear. Germline assignment: CDR1 MNHNS and CDR2 SASEGT. This CDR3 is built from 15 residues. The V end lost 1 base, the J end lost 1 base, and 10 bases lay between the germline ends. The CDR3, as DNA: TGTGCCAGCAGTGAAGGGCAGACACTCCAAGAGACCCAGTACTTC. It specifies CASSEGQTLQETQYF.

V and J are TRBV11-2 and TRBJ1-2; the match to TRBD1 covers 8 bases. The CDR3 runs to 16 residues. The junction had 15 bases not matched to a gene; V was cut back by 8 bases and J by 4 bases. Germline CDR1 SGHAT, CDR2 FQNNGV. CDR3 coding DNA: TGTGCCAGCCGGATTTCAGGGGGCCTTAATCCCTATGGCTACACCTTC. This encodes CASRISGGLNPYGYTF.

The chain has TRBV6-2 or TRBV6-3 and TRBJ1-2, with TRBD1 matching over 10 bases. The CDR3 runs to 13 residues. CDR1 MNHEY and CDR2 SVGEGT come from the germline V gene. Trimming cost V 5 bases and J 10 bases; bases outside gene matches: 7. The CDR3 coding sequence is TGTGCCAGCAGTCCACCCGACAGGGGGCTCTACACCTTC. Residues: CASSPPDRGLYTF.

V gene TRBV18 combines with J gene TRBJ1-1, with TRBD1 matching over 10 bases. CDR1 is KGHSH and CDR2 is LQKENI in the germline V gene. This CDR3 is 15 amino acids long. Losses at the gene ends were 4 bases for V and 6 bases for J; bases not matched to a gene: 8. The CDR3 sequence: CASSQTGGAGSEAFF. CDR3 nucleotides: TGTGCCAGCTCACAGACAGGGGGCGCCGGGTCTGAAGCTTTCTTT.

V gene TRBV7-2 combines with J gene TRBJ1-1; D unclear. The germline V and J ends were trimmed by 1 base and 5 bases, with 20 bases remaining between them. The CDR3 spans 17 residues. Germline V gene sequence: CDR1 SGHTA, CDR2 FQGNSA. This CDR3 reads CASSLGFDWVGTTEAFF. The CDR3 coding sequence is TGTGCCAGCAGCTTAGGTTTCGACTGGGTTGGCACGACTGAAGCTTTCTTT.

The chain recombines TRBV4-2 with TRBJ2-1, with 8 bases matching TRBD1. V lost 5 bases, J lost 6 bases, and 3 bases stayed unmatched. CDR1 LGHNA and CDR2 YNFKEQ come from the germline V gene. The CDR3 consists of 13 residues. CDR3 in DNA: TGTGCCAGCAGCTTGACAGGGGCCAATGAGCAGTTCTTC. Translated: CASSLTGANEQFF.

V and J are TRBV5-1 and TRBJ2-7, with 7 nucleotides matching TRBD1. Germline values: CDR1 SGHRS, CDR2 YFSETQ. The CDR3 consists of 15 residues. Trimming cost V 0 bases and J 2 bases; bases outside gene matches: 5. The CDR3 here is CASSLVAGGTYEQYF. The DNA of the CDR3 is TGCGCCAGCAGCTTGGTCGCAGGGGGTACCTACGAGCAGTACTTC. Looking up the rest from reference TRBV5-1 and TRBJ2-7 gives the full variable domain: KAGVTQTPRYLIKTRGQQVTLSCSPISGHRSVSWYQQTPGQGLQFLFEYFSETQRNKGNFPGRFSGRQFSNSRSEMNVSTLELGDSALYLCASSLVAGGTYEQYFGPGTRLTVT.

This chain connects TRBV29-1 to TRBJ1-2, with a tentative D call TRBD1 (5 bases). This CDR3 region has 13 residues. The germline CDR1 and CDR2 sequences are SQVTM and ANQGSEA. V lost 0 bases and J lost 5, with 10 bases in between. CDR3 in DNA: TGCAGCGTTGAAGAAGTTCGGGGGTATGGCTACACCTTC. It yields the protein CSVEEVRGYGYTF.

This clone came up once. The chain recombines TRBV19 with TRBJ2-7, with 10 bases aligning to TRBD1. Trimming removed 6 bases from V and 3 bases from J; junction bases left unmatched: 11. CDR1 and CDR2 from the germline V gene are LNHDA and SQIVND (reference sequence). The CDR3 contains 16 residues. CDR3 DNA: TGTGCCAGTAGGGACACCGGGACAGGGGTTAGCTACGAGCAGTACTTC. It specifies CASRDTGTGVSYEQYF.

The V gene is TRBV19, the J gene TRBJ2-2; weak D call: TRBD2 (6 bases). Between the trimmed V and J ends, which lost 3 bases and 7 bases, there was a span of 18 bases. This CDR3 spans 16 amino acids. Germline assignment: CDR1 LNHDA and CDR2 SQIVND (reference sequence). The CDR3 is CASSIGRLGLVGELFF. The CDR3 DNA reads as TGTGCCAGTAGTATTGGACGACTAGGATTGGTCGGGGAGCTGTTTTTT.

This clone was recorded only once. The rearrangement joins TRBV4-2 to TRBJ1-3; 7 positions match TRBD1. V lost 2 bases and J lost 3; bases outside the gene matches: 13. This CDR3 region has 18 residues. CDR1 and CDR2 from the germline V gene are LGHNA and YNFKEQ. The CDR3 here is CASSQTTPDRAIGNTIYF. CDR3 sequence (DNA): TGTGCCAGCAGCCAAACAACCCCAGACAGGGCAATTGGAAACACCATATATTTT.

CDR3 sequence reads: CASSVQGFQPQHF. The CDR3 DNA follows: TGTGCCAGCAGTGTACAGGGGTTCCAGCCCCAGCATTTT. J is TRBJ1-5 and V is TRBV12-3 or TRBV12-4; TRBD1 matches at 7 bases. After removal of 5 bases from V and 7 bases from J, the junction contained 5 bases not matched to a gene. The CDR3 covers 13 residues.

V is TRBV2 and J is TRBJ2-7; D is uncertain. Between the trimmed V and J ends, which lost 5 bases and 2 bases, there was a span of 10 bases. Germline V gene sequence: CDR1 SNHLY, CDR2 FYNNEI. This CDR3 region has 13 residues. Written as DNA, the CDR3 is TGTGCCAGCAGTCCACAGTTTACCTACGAGCAGTACTTC. It codes for CASSPQFTYEQYF. Full variable domain (outside the CDR3, taken from reference TRBV2 and TRBJ2-7): EPEVTQTPSHQVTQMGQEVILRCVPISNHLYFYWYRQILGQKVEFLVSFYNNEISEKSEIFDDQFSVERPDGSNFTLKIRSTKLEDSAMYFCASSPQFTYEQYFGPGTRLTVT.

This clone was recorded once. CDR3 sequence reads: CASSVDRSFGNTIYF. The CDR3 region has the DNA TGTGCCAGCAGTGTCGACAGGTCCTTTGGAAACACCATATATTTT. The rearrangement links TRBV6-2 or TRBV6-3 to TRBJ1-3; D perhaps matches TRBD1 (6 bases). The CDR3 spans 15 residues. CDR1 and CDR2 (germline): MNHEY, SVGEGT. V was trimmed by 5 bases and J by 3 bases, leaving 14 bases between them.

The gene calls are TRBV21-1 and TRBJ2-2; TRBD1 was called by the table and not checked on the DNA. TRBV21-1 is a listed pseudogene. The CDR3 length is 17 residues. The CDR3 is CASSKQGAGLNTGELFF. Here the CDR3 DNA reads TGTGCCAGCAGCAAACAGGGGGCAGGGTTAAACACCGGGGAGCTGTTTTTT.

V gene TRBV5-1 combines with J gene TRBJ1-4, with TRBD1 matching over 11 bases. V gave up 4 bases and J gave up 3 bases; unmatched junction bases: 14. This CDR3 is built from 19 residues. CDR1 is SGHRS, CDR2 YFSETQ, per germline. The CDR3 DNA sequence: TGCGCCAGCAGCGATCCCCGGGACAGGGGGTTTTCGGCTAATGAAAAACTGTTTTTT. Translated, it gives CASSDPRDRGFSANEKLFF.